These 2 T cell receptor beta chains share one sample of origin, sequenced in a study of T cells in Graves' hyperthyroidism and ophthalmopathy. Authors of the study amplified TCR beta CDR3 regions from RNA transcripts. Primed by the HTBI set, a first-round RT-PCR was run on the TCR CDR3. TCRdb reanalysed the multiplex PCR reads using MiXCR and keeps one entry per CDR3 protein. Of approximately 410,000 distinct CDR3 sequences in the sample, approximately 13% are singletons; the top ten hold 5.3%. Sequencing was done on a sample of blood. These receptors all come from a woman aged 18-30 years with Graves' hyperthyroidism.

There are a few counts of this clonotype. This chain connects TRBV3-1 to TRBJ2-7; 7 bases are shared with TRBD2. Germline values: CDR1 LGHDT, CDR2 YNNKEL (reference sequence). V shed 1 base and J 3 bases; nucleotides not matched to a gene: 3. The CDR3 extends over 14 amino acids. CDR3 sequence reads: CASSQVRTSYEQYF. The CDR3 nucleotides are TGTGCCAGCAGCCAAGTTAGGACTAGCTACGAGCAGTACTTC.

This chain links TRBV4-2 with TRBJ2-7, with D possibly matching TRBD1 (6 bases). This CDR3 has 16 residues. Germline V gives CDR1 LGHNA, CDR2 YNFKEQ. Trimming took off 1 base at V and 2 bases at J, with 15 bases between the two ends. The chain's CDR3 is CASSQGGTPTTYEQYF. DNA of the CDR3: TGTGCCAGCAGCCAAGGAGGGACACCTACCACCTACGAGCAGTACTTC.